This T cell receptor beta chain was profiled in a study of T cells after yellow fever vaccination. At the level of the study: Researchers used SMART-Seq v4 Ultra Low Input to prepare fractions that had low cell numbers. Points from the study as a whole: A weaker but faster secondary response was observed, peaking on day 5 versus 15. Post-booster repertoires again held most primary-vaccination clones (roughly 96% CD4, roughly 88% CD8).

This clonotype was seen ten or more times. Its target is not known. Germline loops: CDR1 MGHRA, CDR2 YSYEKL. Trimming shortened V by 4 bases and J by 4 bases, and 20 bases separated the two germline ends. The CDR3 spans 17 residues. Template-switching 5'RACE yielded the TCR cDNA; a universal primer site and UMIs were added in the process. TCRdb reprocessed the 5' RACE reads via MiXCR and lists one record per CDR3 protein. This table has fewer than 350,000 distinct CDR3 sequences, approximately 4% appearing once. The sequences come from PBMCs, collected 15 days after the yellow fever booster vaccination. This clonotype was sampled from a man between 18 and 29 years old who received the YFV17D yellow fever vaccine. The chain joins TRBV4-1 to TRBJ1-3, with a weak D call TRBD1 (5 bases). CDR3 nucleotide sequence: TGCGCCAGCAGCCGGGCAGGGCTAATACTACGCGGAAACACCATATATTTT. The encoded protein is CASSRAGLILRGNTIYF.